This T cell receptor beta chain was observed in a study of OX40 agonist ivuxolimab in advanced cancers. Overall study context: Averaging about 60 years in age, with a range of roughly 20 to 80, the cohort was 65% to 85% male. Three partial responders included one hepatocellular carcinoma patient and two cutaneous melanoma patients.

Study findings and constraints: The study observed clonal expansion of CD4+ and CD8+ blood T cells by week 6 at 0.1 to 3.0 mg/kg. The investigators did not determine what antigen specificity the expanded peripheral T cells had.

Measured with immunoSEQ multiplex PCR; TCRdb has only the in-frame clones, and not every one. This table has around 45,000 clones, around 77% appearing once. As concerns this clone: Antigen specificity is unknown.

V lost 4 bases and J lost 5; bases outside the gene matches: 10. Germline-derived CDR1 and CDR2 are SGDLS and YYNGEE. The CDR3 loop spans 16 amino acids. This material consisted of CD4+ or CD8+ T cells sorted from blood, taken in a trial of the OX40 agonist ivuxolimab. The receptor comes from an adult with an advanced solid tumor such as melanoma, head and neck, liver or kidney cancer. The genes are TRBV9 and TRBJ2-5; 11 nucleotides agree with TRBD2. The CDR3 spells CASSPISGRALETQYF. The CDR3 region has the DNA TGTGCCAGCAGCCCCATTAGCGGGAGGGCCTTGGAGACCCAGTACTTC. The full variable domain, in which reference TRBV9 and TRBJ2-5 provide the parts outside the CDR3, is DSGVTQTPKHLITATGQRVTLRCSPRSGDLSVYWYQQSLDQGLQFLIQYYNGEERAKGNILERFSAQQFPDLHSELNLSSLELGDSALYFCASSPISGRALETQYFGPGTRLLVL.